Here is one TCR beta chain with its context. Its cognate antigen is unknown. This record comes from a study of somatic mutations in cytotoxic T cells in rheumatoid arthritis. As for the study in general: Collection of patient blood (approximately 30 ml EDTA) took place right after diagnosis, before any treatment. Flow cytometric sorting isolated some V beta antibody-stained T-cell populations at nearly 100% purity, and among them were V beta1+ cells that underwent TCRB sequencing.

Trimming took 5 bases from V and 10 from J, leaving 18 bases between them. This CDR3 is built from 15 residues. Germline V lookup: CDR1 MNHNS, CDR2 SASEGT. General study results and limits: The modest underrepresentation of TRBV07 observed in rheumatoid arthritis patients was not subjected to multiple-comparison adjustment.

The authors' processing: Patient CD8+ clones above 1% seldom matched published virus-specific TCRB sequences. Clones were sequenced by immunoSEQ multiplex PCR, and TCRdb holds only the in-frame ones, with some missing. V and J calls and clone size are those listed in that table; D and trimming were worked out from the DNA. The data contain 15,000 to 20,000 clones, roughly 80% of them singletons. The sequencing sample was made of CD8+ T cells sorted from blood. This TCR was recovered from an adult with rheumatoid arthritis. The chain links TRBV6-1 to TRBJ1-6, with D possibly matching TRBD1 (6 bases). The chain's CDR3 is CASSSYSGEASPLHF. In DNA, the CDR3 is TGTGCCAGCAGTTCCTATTCAGGGGAAGCGTCACCCCTCCACTTT.